The clone carrying this T cell receptor (beta chain) was found once. The target antigen is unknown. Clones were read by immunoSEQ multiplex PCR, and TCRdb kept only the in-frame ones, dropping some. The table lists just under 75,000 clones, roughly 94% of them singletons. The entry originates in a study of cytomegalovirus exposure and HLA in healthy donors. This CDR3 spans 11 amino acids. V was trimmed by 1 base and J by 7 bases, leaving 4 bases between them. CDR1 is SGHVS and CDR2 is FQNEAQ in the germline V gene. Study conclusions and caveats: The finding came from a later analysis; first-cohort TCR clusters tended to co-occur in the 90 to 150 validation repertoires. It was reportedly the case that the classifier diagnosed cytomegalovirus status with high specificity and sensitivity. The study recorded over 150 TCR beta chains that were cytomegalovirus-associated. Testing in vitro showed a few CMV-associated chains specific for CMV antigens.

Specimen: PBMCs. The TCR originated in a woman younger than 30 in good health and CMV-seropositive. V and J are TRBV7-8 and TRBJ1-2, with D unresolved. The chain's CDR3 is CASSLGRGYTF. DNA for the CDR3: TGTGCCAGCAGCTTAGGTCGTGGCTACACCTTC. The whole variable domain, remainder taken from reference TRBV7-8 and TRBJ1-2, is GAGVSQSPRYKVAKRGQDVALRCDPISGHVSLFWYQQALGQGPEFLTYFQNEAQLDKSGLPSDRFFAERPEGSVSTLKIQRTQQEDSAVYLCASSLGRGYTFGSGTRLTVV.